This TCR beta chain appears in the sequencing data of a study of response to subunit inactivated influenza vaccine. Overall study results and limits: T cells newly recruited by each seasonal influenza vaccination are few, the authors suggested.

A few counts support this clonotype. What it binds is not known. The CDR3 is 14 amino acids. The V segment lost 3 bases and the J segment 9 bases; nucleotides outside the gene matches: 8. From germline, CDR1 is SGHTA and CDR2 FQGNSA. One entry per CDR3 protein results from TCRdb running MiXCR on the RT-PCR reads. The repertoire holds a few hundred thousand distinct CDR3 sequences, with 14% as singletons. The chain uses TRBV7-2 and TRBJ2-3; 8 bases line up with TRBD2. The sequence was collected from a man aged 50 to 59 who received an inactivated influenza vaccine. This specimen consisted of PBMCs from blood, obtained roughly 12 days after vaccination. CDR3 amino acids: CASSFGTRIETQYF. The DNA of the CDR3 is TGTGCCAGCAGCTTCGGGACTAGAATTGAAACGCAGTATTTT.